This record covers a single T cell receptor beta chain. These data belong to a study of shared clonotypes between healthy human individuals. At the level of the study: Three plates each covered CD4 naive and memory; CD8 naive two, CD8 memory one.

The V end lost 5 bases, the J end lost 1 base, and 14 bases lay between the germline ends. This CDR3 is 16 amino acids long. Germline CDR1 and CDR2: SGHVS and FQNEAQ. Each CD8 memory set brought CD45RO+ cells together with CCR7-negative CD45RA+ TemRA cells. As originally analysed: Filtering of immunoSEQ junctional sequences could not match full-length read filtering. Generated by immunoSEQ multiplex PCR, the TCRdb table keeps only in-frame clones and is missing some. V, J and clone size were drawn from that table, and D and trimming were deduced from the DNA. The table includes around 79,000 clones, 60% to 65% detected once.

The J gene is TRBJ2-2, the V gene TRBV7-8; TRBD2 might be the D (5 bases). The receptor was isolated from a man aged 30-40 years in good health. The sequenced material came from memory CD8+ T cells sorted from blood. Subset: CD45RO+ cells pooled with CCR7-negative TemRA cells. The CDR3 DNA sequence: TGTGCCAGCAGCCCTCTCGGGATGGGGAACACCGGGGAGCTGTTTTTT. It yields the protein CASSPLGMGNTGELFF.